This T cell receptor beta chain was recorded in a study of T cell changes during pregnancy in multiple sclerosis. The data were produced by immunoSEQ multiplex PCR, yet TCRdb's version contains in-frame clones alone and is incomplete. The sample carries roughly 25,000 clones, approximately 89% recorded once. Trimming stripped 5 bases from V and 0 bases from J, with 9 bases between. The CDR3 spans 14 residues. The V gene's germline CDR1 is SGHTA and CDR2 FQGNSA. The source was CD8+ T cells from peripheral blood mononuclear cells, collected in the first trimester of pregnancy. The origin of this receptor is a female donor in good health, enrolled as a control in a pregnancy study. The chain joins TRBV7-2 to TRBJ2-3, with D perhaps TRBD1 (6 bases). The CDR3 is CASSKGESTDTQYF. CDR3 coding DNA: TGTGCCAGCAGCAAGGGGGAGAGCACAGATACGCAGTATTTT.